These T cell receptor beta chains were read from a single sample in a study of cytomegalovirus exposure and HLA in healthy donors. The method was immunoSEQ multiplex PCR; TCRdb's version includes in-frame clones alone and lacks a portion of them. The profile shows some 110,000 clones, around three quarters of them singletons. The specimen sequenced was PBMCs. The receptors here all came from a man in his fifties or sixties in good health and CMV-seropositive. The CDR3 runs from the conserved cysteine through the conserved F or W. Fields, in order: J gene, clone size, D gene, V gene, CDR3 DNA, CDR3 protein. D genes are given only for firm matches. Expanded clones are given a class, and other clones once, few, many or no size at all.

>TRBJ2-2|-|-|TRBV5-6
TGTGCCAGCAGTCCGATGGGACAGAACACCGGGGAGCTGTTTTTT
CASSPMGQNTGELFF
>TRBJ1-2|once|-|TRBV28
TGTGCCAGCAGTTCCCCCCCCGGGGTGATAAACTATGGCTACACCTTC
CASSSPPGVINYGYTF
>TRBJ2-7|-|TRBD1|TRBV11-2
TGTGCCAGCAGCTTAGAGGCAGACAGGGGGCTTAACGAGCAGTACTTC
CASSLEADRGLNEQYF
>TRBJ1-1|-|-|TRBV6-5
TGTGCCAGCAGGCCGGGGGGGGCAGGAGGCTTCGGTTTCTTT
CASRPGGAGGFGFF
>TRBJ1-2|-|-|TRBV19
TGTGCCAGTAGTATGGGGGGTTTGGTCTATGGCTACACCTTC
CASSMGGLVYGYTF
>TRBJ2-6|-|TRBD1|TRBV19
TGTGCCAGTAGTACCAAGTCCGGGACAGGGGTGCGAGGGGCCAACGTCCTGACTTTC
CASSTKSGTGVRGANVLTF
>TRBJ2-5|-|-|TRBV19
TGTGCCAGCCATTCGGCGGCGAGGGAGACCCAGTACTTC
CASHSAARETQYF
>TRBJ2-7|-|TRBD1|TRBV5-1
TGCGCCAGCAGCCCGGGACAGGGCTTTGTCGGGCAATACGAGCAGTACTTC
CASSPGQGFVGQYEQYF
>TRBJ1-3|few|TRBD1|TRBV5-4
TGTGCCAGCAGCGGGGGGCAGGGGGCTGGAAACACCATATATTTT
CASSGGQGAGNTIYF
>TRBJ2-1|-|TRBD2|TRBV23-1
TGCGCCAGCAGTCAATGGGTTGAGACTAGCGGGAGGTGGTGGGCTAACAATGAGCAGTTCTTC
CASSQWVETSGRWWANNEQFF
>TRBJ1-6|-|TRBD1|TRBV5-1
TGCGCCAGCAGCTCCATGACAGGGCCTCAAGGAGTTTCACCCCTCCACTTT
CASSSMTGPQGVSPLHF
>TRBJ2-2|-|-|TRBV7-8
TGTGCCAGCAGCTTAGGAGAAAGGACATCGAACACCGGGGAGCTGTTTTTT
CASSLGERTSNTGELFF
>TRBJ1-2|-|TRBD1|TRBV4-1
TGCGCCAGCAGCGAAGCGACAGGGAACTATGGCTACACCTTC
CASSEATGNYGYTF
>TRBJ1-2|-|-|TRBV6-1
TGTGCCAGCAGTGAAGCGGGGGCAGGGATGGGCTACACCTTC
CASSEAGAGMGYTF
>TRBJ2-1|-|TRBD2|TRBV23-1
TGCGCCAGCAGTCAATCGAGAATAGCGGGGGGACTAAATGAGCAGTTCTTC
CASSQSRIAGGLNEQFF
>TRBJ2-5|-|TRBD2|TRBV5-8
TGTGCCAGCAGCTTGGCGGGACTAGCGGGAGGGCGCGAGACCCAGTACTTC
CASSLAGLAGGRETQYF
>TRBJ1-2|-|-|TRBV23-1
TGCGCCAGCAGTCAATCTAGAGCTGGCTACACCTTC
CASSQSRAGYTF
>TRBJ1-1|few|-|TRBV6-1
TGTGCCAGCAGTCCGTCGGGACATTTTGAAGCTTTCTTT
CASSPSGHFEAFF
>TRBJ1-4|-|-|TRBV2
TGTGCCAGCAGATTTGGGCAGCCTTTGGAAAAACTGTTTTTT
CASRFGQPLEKLFF
>TRBJ2-7|-|TRBD1|TRBV28
TGTGCCAGCACCCAACCGGGACAGGGGACCGACGAGCAGTACTTC
CASTQPGQGTDEQYF
>TRBJ2-1|-|TRBD1|TRBV5-1
TGCGCCAGCACTCTGGAAGGGGGCAAGGGTGAGCAGTTCTTC
CASTLEGGKGEQFF
>TRBJ2-1|-|-|TRBV18
TGTGCCAGCTCACCGAGTAATATAGAGCAGTTCTTC
CASSPSNIEQFF
>TRBJ1-6|-|-|TRBV10-3
TGTGCCATTCGTGGGGCGAGTGATAATTCACCCCTCCACTTT
CAIRGASDNSPLHF
>TRBJ1-3|once|TRBD1|TRBV7-9
TGTGCCAGCAGGACAGGGAGCTCTGGAAACACCATATATTTT
CASRTGSSGNTIYF
>TRBJ2-3|-|TRBD1|TRBV5-1
TGCGCCAGCAGACAGGGGGCGCGCACAGATACGCAGTATTTT
CASRQGARTDTQYF
>TRBJ2-5|-|-|TRBV19
TGTGCCAGTAGGCGTTCCACAGGGTCGGGAGAGACCCAGTACTTC
CASRRSTGSGETQYF
>TRBJ2-7|-|TRBD1|TRBV19
TGTGCCACGGGGACAGGGGCCTACGAGCAGTACTTC
CATGTGAYEQYF
>TRBJ1-6|few|TRBD1|TRBV2
TGTGCCAGTACGACAGGGGTCAATTCACCCCTCCACTTT
CASTTGVNSPLHF
>TRBJ1-2|-|-|TRBV19
TGTGCCAGTAGTCTAAACAGCTATGGCTACACCTTC
CASSLNSYGYTF
>TRBJ1-5|-|TRBD1|TRBV28
TGTGCCAGCACCGGAGGGGGCACTCCCGCCAATCAGCCCCAGCATTTT
CASTGGGTPANQPQHF
>TRBJ1-1|once|-|TRBV7-2
TGTGCCAGCAGCTTAGCAGGGGGTCGATCTGAAGCTTTCTTT
CASSLAGGRSEAFF
>TRBJ2-7|-|TRBD1|TRBV7-2
TGTGCCAGCAGCCAGGGACAGGGGAATCACGAGCAGTACTTC
CASSQGQGNHEQYF